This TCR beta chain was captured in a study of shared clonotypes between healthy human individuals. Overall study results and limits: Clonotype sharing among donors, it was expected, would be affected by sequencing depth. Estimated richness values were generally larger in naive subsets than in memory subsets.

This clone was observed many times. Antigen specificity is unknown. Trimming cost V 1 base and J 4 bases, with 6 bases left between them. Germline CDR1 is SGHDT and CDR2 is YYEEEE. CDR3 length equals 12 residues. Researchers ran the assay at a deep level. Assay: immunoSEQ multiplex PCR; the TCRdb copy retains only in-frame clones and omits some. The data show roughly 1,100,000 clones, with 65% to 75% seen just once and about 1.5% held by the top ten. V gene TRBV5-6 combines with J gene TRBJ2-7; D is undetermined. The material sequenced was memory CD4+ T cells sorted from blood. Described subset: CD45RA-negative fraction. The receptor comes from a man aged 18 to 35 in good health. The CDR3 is CASSLYQYEQYF. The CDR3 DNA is TGTGCCAGCAGCTTGTATCAGTACGAGCAGTACTTC.